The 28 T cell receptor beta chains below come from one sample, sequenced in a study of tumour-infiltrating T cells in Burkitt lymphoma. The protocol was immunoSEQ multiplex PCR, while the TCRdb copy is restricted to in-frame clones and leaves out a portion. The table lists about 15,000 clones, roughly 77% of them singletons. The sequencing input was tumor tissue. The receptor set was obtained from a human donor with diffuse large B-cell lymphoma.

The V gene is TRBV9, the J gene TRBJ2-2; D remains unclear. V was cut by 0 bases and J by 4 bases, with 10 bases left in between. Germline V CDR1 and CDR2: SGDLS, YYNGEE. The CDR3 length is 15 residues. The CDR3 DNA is TGTGCCAGCAGCGTAGTGGAAGCATTCACCGGGGAGCTGTTTTTT. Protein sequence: CASSVVEAFTGELFF.

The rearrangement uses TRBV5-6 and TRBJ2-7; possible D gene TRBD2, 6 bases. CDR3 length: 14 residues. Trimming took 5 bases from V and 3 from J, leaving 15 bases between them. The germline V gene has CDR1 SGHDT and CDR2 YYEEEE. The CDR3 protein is CASRAGGTYYEQYV. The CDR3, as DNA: TGTGCCAGCAGGGCTGGGGGGACCTACTACGAGCAGTACGTC.

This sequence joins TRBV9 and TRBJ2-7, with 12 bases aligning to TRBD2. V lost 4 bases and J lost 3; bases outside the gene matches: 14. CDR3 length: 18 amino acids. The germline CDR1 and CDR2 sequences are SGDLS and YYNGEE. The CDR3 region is CASSPRGARTSGIYEQYF. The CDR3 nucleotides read TGTGCCAGCAGCCCGAGAGGGGCTCGGACTAGCGGGATCTACGAGCAGTACTTC.

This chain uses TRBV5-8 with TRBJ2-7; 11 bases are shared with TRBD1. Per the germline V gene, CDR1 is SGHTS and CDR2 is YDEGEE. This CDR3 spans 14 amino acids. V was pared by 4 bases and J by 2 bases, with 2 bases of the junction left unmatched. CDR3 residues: CASSEGQGAYEQYF. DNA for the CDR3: TGTGCCAGCAGCGAGGGACAGGGGGCCTACGAGCAGTACTTC.

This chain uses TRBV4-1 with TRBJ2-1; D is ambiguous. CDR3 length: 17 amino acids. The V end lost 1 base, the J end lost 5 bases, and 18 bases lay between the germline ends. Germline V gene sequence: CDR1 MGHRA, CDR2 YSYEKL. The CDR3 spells CASSQVPALLGNNEQFF. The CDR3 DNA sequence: TGCGCCAGCAGCCAAGTCCCGGCGTTATTGGGTAACAATGAGCAGTTCTTC.

CDR3 region: CASSSYTGGTEAFF. For the CDR3, the DNA is TGTGCCAGCAGCTCATACACAGGGGGCACTGAAGCTTTCTTT. The chain has TRBV9 and TRBJ1-1; TRBD1 matches at 8 bases. Trimming cost V 4 bases and J 4 bases; bases outside gene matches: 6. The CDR3 runs 14 residues. Germline-derived CDR1 and CDR2 are SGDLS and YYNGEE.

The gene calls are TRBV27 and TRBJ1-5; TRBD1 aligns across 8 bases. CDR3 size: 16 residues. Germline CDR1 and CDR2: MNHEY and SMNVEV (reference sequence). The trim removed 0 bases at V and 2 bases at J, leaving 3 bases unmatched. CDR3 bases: TGTGCCAGCAGTTTATCGGGGACAGGAGGCAATCAGCCCCAGCATTTT. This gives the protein CASSLSGTGGNQPQHF.

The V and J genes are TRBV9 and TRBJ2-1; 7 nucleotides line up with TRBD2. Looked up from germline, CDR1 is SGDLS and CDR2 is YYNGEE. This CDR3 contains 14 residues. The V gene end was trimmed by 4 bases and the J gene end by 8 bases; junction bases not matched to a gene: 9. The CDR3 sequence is CASSPGSSGYEQFF. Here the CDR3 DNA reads TGTGCCAGCAGCCCCGGGTCTAGCGGTTATGAGCAGTTCTTC. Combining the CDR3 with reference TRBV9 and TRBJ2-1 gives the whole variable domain DSGVTQTPKHLITATGQRVTLRCSPRSGDLSVYWYQQSLDQGLQFLIQYYNGEERAKGNILERFSAQQFPDLHSELNLSSLELGDSALYFCASSPGSSGYEQFFGPGTRLTVL.

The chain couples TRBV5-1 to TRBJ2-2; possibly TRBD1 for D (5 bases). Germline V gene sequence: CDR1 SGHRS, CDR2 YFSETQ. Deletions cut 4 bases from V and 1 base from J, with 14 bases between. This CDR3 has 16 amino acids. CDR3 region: CASSPGPGMNTGELFF. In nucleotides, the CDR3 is TGCGCCAGCAGCCCAGGGCCAGGGATGAACACCGGGGAGCTGTTTTTT.

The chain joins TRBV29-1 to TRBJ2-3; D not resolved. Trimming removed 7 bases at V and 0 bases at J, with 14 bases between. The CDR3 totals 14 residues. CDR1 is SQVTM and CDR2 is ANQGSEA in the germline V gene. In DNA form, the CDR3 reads TGCAGCGCCTACCGGACGGGCAGCACAGATACGCAGTATTTT. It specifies CSAYRTGSTDTQYF.

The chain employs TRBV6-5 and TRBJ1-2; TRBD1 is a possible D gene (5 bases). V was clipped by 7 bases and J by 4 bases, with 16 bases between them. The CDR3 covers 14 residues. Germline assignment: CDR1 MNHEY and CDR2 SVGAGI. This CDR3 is CASTPSRVGYGYTF. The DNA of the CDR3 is TGTGCCAGCACCCCCAGCAGGGTAGGCTATGGCTACACCTTC.

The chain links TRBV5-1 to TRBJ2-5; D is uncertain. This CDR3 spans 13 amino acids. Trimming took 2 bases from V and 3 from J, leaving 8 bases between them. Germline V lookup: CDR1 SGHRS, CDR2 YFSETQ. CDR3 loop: CASSLLPEETQYF. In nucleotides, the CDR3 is TGCGCCAGCAGCTTACTACCTGAAGAGACCCAGTACTTC.

The chain's CDR3 is CAWSATGNTEAFF. The CDR3, as DNA: TGTGCCTGGAGTGCTACAGGGAACACTGAAGCTTTCTTT. The J gene is TRBJ1-1, the V gene TRBV30; maybe TRBD1 (5 bases). V dropped 1 base and J dropped 1 base, with 7 bases sitting between them. The CDR3 loop spans 13 amino acids. Germline V CDR1 and CDR2: GTSNPN, SVGIG (reference sequence).

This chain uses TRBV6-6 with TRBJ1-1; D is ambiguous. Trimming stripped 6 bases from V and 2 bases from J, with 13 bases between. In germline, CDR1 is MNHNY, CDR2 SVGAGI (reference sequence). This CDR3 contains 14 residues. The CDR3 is CASRNGWDNTEAFF. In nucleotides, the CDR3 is TGTGCCAGCAGGAATGGGTGGGATAACACTGAAGCTTTCTTT.

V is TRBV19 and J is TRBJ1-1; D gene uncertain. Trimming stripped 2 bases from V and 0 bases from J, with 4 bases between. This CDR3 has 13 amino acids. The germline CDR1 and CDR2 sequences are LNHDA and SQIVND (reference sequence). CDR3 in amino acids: CASSILVNTEAFF. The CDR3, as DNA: TGTGCCAGTAGTATATTAGTGAACACTGAAGCTTTCTTT.

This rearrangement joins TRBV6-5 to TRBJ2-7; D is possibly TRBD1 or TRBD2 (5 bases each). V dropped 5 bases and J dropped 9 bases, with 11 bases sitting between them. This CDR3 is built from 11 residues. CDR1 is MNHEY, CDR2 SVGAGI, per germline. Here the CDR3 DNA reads TGTGCCAGCAGTCTCGGGACCGCGCAGTACTTC. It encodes CASSLGTAQYF.

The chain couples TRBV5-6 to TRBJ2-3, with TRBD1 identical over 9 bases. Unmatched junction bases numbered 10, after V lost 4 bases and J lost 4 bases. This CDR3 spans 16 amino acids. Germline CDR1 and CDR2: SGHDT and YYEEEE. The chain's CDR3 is CASSIRDRVLADTQYF. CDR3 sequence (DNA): TGTGCCAGCAGCATCCGGGACAGGGTTCTAGCAGATACGCAGTATTTT.

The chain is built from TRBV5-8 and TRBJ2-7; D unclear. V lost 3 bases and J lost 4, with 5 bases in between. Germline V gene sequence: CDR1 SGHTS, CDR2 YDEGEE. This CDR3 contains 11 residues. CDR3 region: CASSYRYEQYF. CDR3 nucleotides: TGTGCCAGCAGCTACCGATACGAGCAGTACTTC.

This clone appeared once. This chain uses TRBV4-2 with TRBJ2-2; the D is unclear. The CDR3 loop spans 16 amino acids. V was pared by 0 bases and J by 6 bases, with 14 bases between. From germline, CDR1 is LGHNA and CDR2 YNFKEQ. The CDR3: CASSQESTLGSGELFF. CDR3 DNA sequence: TGTGCCAGCAGCCAAGAGTCAACTTTAGGTTCCGGGGAGCTGTTTTTT.

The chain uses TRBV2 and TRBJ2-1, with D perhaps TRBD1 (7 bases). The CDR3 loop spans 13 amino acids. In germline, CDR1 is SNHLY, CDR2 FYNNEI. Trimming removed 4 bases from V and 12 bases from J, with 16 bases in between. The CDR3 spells CASSVRRRDRQFF. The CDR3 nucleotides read TGTGCCAGCAGTGTAAGAAGGAGGGACAGGCAGTTCTTC. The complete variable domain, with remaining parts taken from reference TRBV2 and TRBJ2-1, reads EPEVTQTPSHQVTQMGQEVILRCVPISNHLYFYWYRQILGQKVEFLVSFYNNEISEKSEIFDDQFSVERPDGSNFTLKIRSTKLEDSAMYFCASSVRRRDRQFFGPGTRLTVL.

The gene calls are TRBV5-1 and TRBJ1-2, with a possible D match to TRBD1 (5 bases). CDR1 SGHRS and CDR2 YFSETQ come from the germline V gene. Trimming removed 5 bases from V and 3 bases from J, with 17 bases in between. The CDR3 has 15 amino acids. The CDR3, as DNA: TGCGCCAGCAGAGGGGAGCGGTCGGCCGACTATGGCTACACCTTC. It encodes CASRGERSADYGYTF. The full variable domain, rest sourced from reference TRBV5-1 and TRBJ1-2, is KAGVTQTPRYLIKTRGQQVTLSCSPISGHRSVSWYQQTPGQGLQFLFEYFSETQRNKGNFPGRFSGRQFSNSRSEMNVSTLELGDSALYLCASRGERSADYGYTFGSGTRLTVV.

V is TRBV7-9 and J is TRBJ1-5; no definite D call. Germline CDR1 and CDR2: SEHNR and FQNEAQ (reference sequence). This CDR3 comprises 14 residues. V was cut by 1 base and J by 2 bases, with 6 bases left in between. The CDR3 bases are TGTGCCAGCAGCTTAGAGTCTGGCAATCAGCCCCAGCATTTT. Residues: CASSLESGNQPQHF. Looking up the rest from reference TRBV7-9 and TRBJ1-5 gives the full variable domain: DTGVSQNPRHKITKRGQNVTFRCDPISEHNRLYWYRQTLGQGPEFLTYFQNEAQLEKSRLLSDRFSAERPKGSFSTLEIQRTEQGDSAMYLCASSLESGNQPQHFGDGTRLSIL.

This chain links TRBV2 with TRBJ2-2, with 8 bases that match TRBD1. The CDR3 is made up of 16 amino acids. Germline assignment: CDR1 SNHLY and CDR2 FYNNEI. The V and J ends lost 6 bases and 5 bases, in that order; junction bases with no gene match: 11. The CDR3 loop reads CASRARRQGPTGELFF. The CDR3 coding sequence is TGTGCCAGCAGAGCCCGGAGACAGGGGCCTACCGGGGAGCTGTTTTTT.

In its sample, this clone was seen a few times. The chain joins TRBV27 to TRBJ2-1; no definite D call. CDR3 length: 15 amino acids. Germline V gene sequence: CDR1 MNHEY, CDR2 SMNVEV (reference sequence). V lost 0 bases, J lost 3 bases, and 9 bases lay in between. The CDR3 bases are TGTGCCAGCAGTTTATCTACCGGGCTCTACAATGAGCAGTTCTTC. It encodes CASSLSTGLYNEQFF.

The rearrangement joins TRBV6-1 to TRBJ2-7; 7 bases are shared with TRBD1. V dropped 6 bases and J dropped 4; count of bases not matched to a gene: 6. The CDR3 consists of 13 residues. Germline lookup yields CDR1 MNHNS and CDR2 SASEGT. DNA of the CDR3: TGTGCCAGCAGCGTTAAACAGGGGTACGAGCAGTACGTC. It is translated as CASSVKQGYEQYV.

CDR3 sequence (DNA): TGTGCCAGCAGTACAGATCGCGGGGGGACTAGCCGCACAGATACGCAGTATTTT. Residues: CASSTDRGGTSRTDTQYF. J is TRBJ2-3 and V is TRBV27; 9 bases align to TRBD2. V trimming: 5 bases; J trimming: 1 base; junction bases outside the gene matches: 13. The CDR3 length is 18 residues. CDR1 is MNHEY, CDR2 SMNVEV, per germline (reference sequence).

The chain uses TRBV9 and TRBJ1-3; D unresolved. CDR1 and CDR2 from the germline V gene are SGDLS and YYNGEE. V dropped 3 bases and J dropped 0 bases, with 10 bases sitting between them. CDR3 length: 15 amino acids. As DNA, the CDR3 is TGTGCCAGCAGCGCATGGGGTACCTCTGGAAACACCATATATTTT. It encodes CASSAWGTSGNTIYF.

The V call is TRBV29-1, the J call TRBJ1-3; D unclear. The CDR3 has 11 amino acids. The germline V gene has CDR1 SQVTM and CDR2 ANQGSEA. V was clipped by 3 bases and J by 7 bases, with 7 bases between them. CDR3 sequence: CSVDRVNTIYF. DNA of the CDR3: TGCAGCGTTGATCGGGTGAACACCATATATTTT.